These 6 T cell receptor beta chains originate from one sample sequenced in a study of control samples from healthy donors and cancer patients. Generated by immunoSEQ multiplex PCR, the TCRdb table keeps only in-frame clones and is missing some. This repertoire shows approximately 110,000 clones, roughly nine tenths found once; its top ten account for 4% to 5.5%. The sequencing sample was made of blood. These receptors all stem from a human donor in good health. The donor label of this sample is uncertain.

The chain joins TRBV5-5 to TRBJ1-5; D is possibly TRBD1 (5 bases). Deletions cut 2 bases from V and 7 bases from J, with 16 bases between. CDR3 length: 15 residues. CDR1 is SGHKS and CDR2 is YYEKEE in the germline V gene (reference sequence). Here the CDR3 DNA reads TGTGCCAGCAGCTTTCTTGGTGGAGGGGACCAGCCCCAGCATTTT. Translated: CASSFLGGGDQPQHF.

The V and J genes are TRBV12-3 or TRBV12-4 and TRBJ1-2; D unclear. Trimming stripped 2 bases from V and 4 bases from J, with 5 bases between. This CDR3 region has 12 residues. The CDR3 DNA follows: TGTGCCAGCAGTTTATTAAGCTATGGCTACACCTTC. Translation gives CASSLLSYGYTF.

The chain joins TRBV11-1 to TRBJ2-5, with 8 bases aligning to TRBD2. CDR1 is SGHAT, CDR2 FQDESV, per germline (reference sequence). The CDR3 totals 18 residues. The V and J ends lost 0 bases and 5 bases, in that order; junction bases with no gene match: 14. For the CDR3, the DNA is TGTGCCAGCAGCTTAGCGCCTGTCCCGGGGGGGACGGGGGAGACCCAGTACTTC. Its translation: CASSLAPVPGGTGETQYF. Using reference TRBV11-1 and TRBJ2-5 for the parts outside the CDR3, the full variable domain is EAEVAQSPRYKITEKSQAVAFWCDPISGHATLYWYRQILGQGPELLVQFQDESVVDDSQLPKDRFSAERLKGVDSTLKIQPAELGDSAMYLCASSLAPVPGGTGETQYFGPGTRLLVL.

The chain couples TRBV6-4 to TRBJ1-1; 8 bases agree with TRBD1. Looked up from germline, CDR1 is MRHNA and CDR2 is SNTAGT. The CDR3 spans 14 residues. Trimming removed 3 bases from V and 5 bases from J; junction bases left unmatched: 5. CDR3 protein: CASSESGGETEAFF. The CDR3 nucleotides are TGTGCCAGCAGTGAGTCAGGGGGCGAGACTGAAGCTTTCTTT.

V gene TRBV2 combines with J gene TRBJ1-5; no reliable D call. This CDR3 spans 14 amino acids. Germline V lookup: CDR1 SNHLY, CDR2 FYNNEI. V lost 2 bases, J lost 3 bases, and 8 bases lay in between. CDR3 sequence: CASSEQAINQPQHF. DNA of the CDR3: TGTGCCAGCAGTGAACAGGCGATCAATCAGCCCCAGCATTTT.

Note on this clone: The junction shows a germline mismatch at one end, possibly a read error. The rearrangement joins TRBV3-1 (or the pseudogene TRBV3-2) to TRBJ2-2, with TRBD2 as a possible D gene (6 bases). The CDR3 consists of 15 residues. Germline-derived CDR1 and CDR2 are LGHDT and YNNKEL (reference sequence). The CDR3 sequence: CASTQGGANTGELFF. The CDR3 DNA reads TGTGCCAGCACCCAAGGCGGGGCGAACACCGGGGAGCTGTTTTTT.